The 27 T cell receptor beta chains below come from one sample, sequenced in a study of OX40 agonist ivuxolimab in advanced cancers. Only in-frame clones appear in the TCRdb table, and some are missing; sequencing was by immunoSEQ multiplex PCR. In the table there are tens of thousands of clones, about 88% of which are singletons. Here the sequenced sample was CD4+ or CD8+ T cells sorted from blood, taken in a trial of the OX40 agonist ivuxolimab. These receptors all stem from an adult with an advanced solid tumor such as melanoma, head and neck, liver or kidney cancer.

The V call is TRBV18, the J call TRBJ2-7; 7 bases agree with TRBD1. From germline, CDR1 is KGHSH and CDR2 LQKENI. This CDR3 is built from 14 residues. V dropped 3 bases and J dropped 2; count of bases not matched to a gene: 4. The CDR3 nucleotides are TGTGCCAGCTCACCCGGACAGGCGACCTACGAGCAGTACTTC. Its protein product is CASSPGQATYEQYF.

The J gene is TRBJ1-2, the V gene TRBV9, with 10 bases fitting TRBD1. Trimming cost V 2 bases and J 4 bases; bases outside gene matches: 5. The CDR3 covers 15 residues. Germline lookup yields CDR1 SGDLS and CDR2 YYNGEE. CDR3 region: CASSVGGTGAYGYTF. The CDR3 DNA sequence: TGTGCCAGCAGCGTCGGAGGGACAGGGGCCTATGGCTACACCTTC.

This clone occurred once. The rearrangement uses TRBV5-6 and TRBJ1-4; 9 bases map to TRBD1. Germline V gene data show CDR1 as SGHDT and CDR2 as YYEEEE. The CDR3 has 16 amino acids. V gave up 4 bases and J gave up 7 bases; unmatched junction bases: 11. CDR3 nucleotide sequence: TGTGCCAGCAGCGGTTCCACAGGGGGCTCCCTTGAAAAACTGTTTTTT. As protein: CASSGSTGGSLEKLFF.

This sequence joins TRBV2 and TRBJ1-2; 7 bases are a match to TRBD1. Per the germline V gene, CDR1 is SNHLY and CDR2 is FYNNEI. CDR3 length: 14 amino acids. The junction had 11 bases not matched to a gene; V was cut back by 5 bases and J by 8 bases. CDR3 nucleotides: TGTGCCAGCAGTAACAGGGGTCGGTTGGGCGGCTACACCTTC. Amino acid sequence: CASSNRGRLGGYTF.

V and J are TRBV10-3 and TRBJ2-3; D not resolved. Trimming removed 3 bases from V and 0 bases from J, with 7 bases in between. The CDR3 has 14 residues. Germline assignment: CDR1 ENHRY and CDR2 SYGVKD. The CDR3, as DNA: TGTGCCATCAGTGAAGGCGGAAGCACAGATACGCAGTATTTT. Its translation: CAISEGGSTDTQYF.

The rearrangement uses TRBV21-1 and TRBJ1-4. TRBV21-1 is recorded as a pseudogene. This CDR3 is 12 amino acids long. CDR3 region: CASSKVPEKLFF. The CDR3 DNA is TGTGCCAGCAGCAAAGTTCCTGAAAAACTGTTTTTT.

The V call is TRBV28, the J call TRBJ1-2, with a tentative D call TRBD1 (5 bases). Germline CDR1 reads MDHEN; CDR2 reads SYDVKM. V was cut by 6 bases and J by 4 bases, with 18 bases left in between. This CDR3 is 15 amino acids long. CDR3 nucleotides: TGTGCCAGCAGGCGACCCTTAGGGGCGGGCTATGGCTACACCTTC. It encodes CASRRPLGAGYGYTF.

The CDR3 DNA is TGTGCCAGCAGCCTAGGGACAGGGGTCAATCAGCCCCAGCATTTT. It yields the protein CASSLGTGVNQPQHF. This chain uses TRBV9 with TRBJ1-5; 10 nucleotides agree with TRBD1. V lost 4 bases and J lost 3; bases outside the gene matches: 4. The CDR3 runs to 15 residues. CDR1 is SGDLS and CDR2 is YYNGEE in the germline V gene.

The sample holds a few counts of this clone. The chain recombines TRBV5-1 with TRBJ1-4; 8 bases align to TRBD1. From germline, CDR1 is SGHRS and CDR2 YFSETQ. CDR3 length: 14 residues. The V and J ends lost 3 bases and 7 bases, in that order; junction bases with no gene match: 5. The CDR3 protein is CASSSSGTGEKLFF. The CDR3 nucleotides are TGCGCCAGCAGCTCATCCGGGACAGGTGAAAAACTGTTTTTT.

This clone was seen once. The chain has TRBV19 and TRBJ2-1; D is possibly TRBD1 (5 bases). The CDR3 is 15 residues long. With 3 bases removed from V and 1 base from J, the gap between germline ends came to 10 bases. CDR1 and CDR2 (germline): LNHDA, SQIVND (reference sequence). The CDR3 bases are TGTGCCAGTAGTATCAGGGCCGGATCCTACAATGAGCAGTTCTTC. It translates to CASSIRAGSYNEQFF.

The V and J genes are TRBV5-1 and TRBJ2-1; 16 nucleotides match TRBD2. Trimming cost V 4 bases and J 7 bases; bases outside gene matches: 14. CDR1 and CDR2 (germline): SGHRS, YFSETQ. The CDR3 covers 19 residues. CDR3: CASSITPGLAGGLGNEQFF. The CDR3 DNA reads TGCGCCAGCAGCATAACCCCGGGACTAGCGGGAGGGCTGGGGAATGAGCAGTTCTTC.

This chain uses TRBV18 with TRBJ1-4, with no clear D. Trimming left V 3 bases short and J 0 bases short, with 11 bases between. This CDR3 comprises 16 residues. Germline V gene data show CDR1 as KGHSH and CDR2 as LQKENI. The CDR3 coding sequence is TGTGCCAGCTCACCGCCCCCACGCACAACTAATGAAAAACTGTTTTTT. It specifies CASSPPPRTTNEKLFF.

This clone was seen more than once but under ten times. The V call is TRBV4-2, the J call TRBJ1-2; possibly TRBD1 for D (5 bases). The CDR3 is 12 amino acids. Trimming removed 4 bases from V and 7 bases from J, with 10 bases in between. Germline CDR1 is LGHNA and CDR2 is YNFKEQ. CDR3 protein: CASSRDRSGYTF. Written as DNA, the CDR3 is TGTGCCAGCAGCCGAGACAGATCTGGCTACACCTTC.

This chain uses TRBV5-5 with TRBJ1-2; 8 bases line up with TRBD1. This CDR3 has 14 amino acids. The J segment lost 4 bases and the V segment lost 3 bases, leaving 5 bases of the junction unmatched. Germline CDR1 SGHKS, CDR2 YYEKEE (reference sequence). This CDR3 reads CASSSGQGLYGYTF. In DNA, the CDR3 is TGTGCCAGCAGCTCCGGACAGGGCCTCTATGGCTACACCTTC.

Turning to this clone: The junction differs from germline at one of its ends, possibly a read error. The chain recombines TRBV7-7 with TRBJ2-2; D unresolved. This CDR3 contains 17 residues. Per germline, CDR1 SSHAT and CDR2 FNYEAQ (reference sequence). The CDR3 nucleotides are TGTGCTAGCAGCTTAAATTTGGCCAGTTCGAACACCGGGGAGCTGTTTTTT. This gives the protein CASSLNLASSNTGELFF.

The genes are TRBV5-6 and TRBJ1-2, with D unresolved. Germline V gives CDR1 SGHDT, CDR2 YYEEEE. V was shortened by 0 bases and J by 2 bases, with 8 bases between the two germline ends. This CDR3 contains 14 residues. The CDR3 region is CASSLGAGNYGYTF. As DNA, the CDR3 is TGTGCCAGCAGCTTGGGCGCGGGAAACTATGGCTACACCTTC.

The chain uses TRBV19 and TRBJ1-1, with 9 bases lining up with TRBD1. CDR1 is LNHDA, CDR2 SQIVND, per germline (reference sequence). The CDR3 consists of 16 residues. Trimming at V came to 6 bases and at J to 1 base, leaving 9 bases not matched to a gene. CDR3 bases: TGTGCCAGTAGACCCGGGACAGGGCCCCCGAACACTGAAGCTTTCTTT. Translating gives CASRPGTGPPNTEAFF.

This rearrangement joins TRBV2 to TRBJ2-5; 8 nucleotides match TRBD1. V shed 7 bases, J shed 2 bases, and the junction held 6 bases outside the gene matches. This CDR3 comprises 14 residues. Germline lookup yields CDR1 SNHLY and CDR2 FYNNEI. In DNA, the CDR3 is TGTGCCAGCAACGCAGGGGGCGGGCAAGAGACCCAGTACTTC. Protein sequence: CASNAGGGQETQYF.

The CDR3 protein is CASSVSTDSYEQYF. Here the CDR3 DNA reads TGTGCCAGCAGTGTAAGTACAGACTCCTACGAGCAGTACTTC. This chain connects TRBV6-4 to TRBJ2-7; D call uncertain. V shed 4 bases and J shed 0 bases, with 10 bases lying between them. Germline V gives CDR1 MRHNA, CDR2 SNTAGT. The CDR3 length is 14 residues.

The V and J genes are TRBV7-2 and TRBJ1-1; 9 bases align to TRBD1. The V segment lost 2 bases and the J segment 4 bases; nucleotides outside the gene matches: 8. CDR1 is SGHTA, CDR2 FQGNSA, per germline. The CDR3 runs 16 residues. CDR3 in DNA: TGTGCCAGCAGCTTAACTACAGGGGGCGGAAGCACTGAAGCTTTCTTT. This codes for CASSLTTGGGSTEAFF.

This clone appeared once. The gene calls are TRBV29-1 and TRBJ1-1; D is unresolved. V was cut by 3 bases and J by 0 bases, with 8 bases left in between. Germline V gives CDR1 SQVTM, CDR2 ANQGSEA. CDR3 size: 13 residues. The CDR3 DNA reads TGCAGCGTTGATAGGACTATGAACACTGAAGCTTTCTTT. It is translated as CSVDRTMNTEAFF. The full variable domain, with the rest looked up from reference TRBV29-1 and TRBJ1-1, is SAVISQKPSRDICQRGTSLTIQCQVDSQVTMMFWYRQQPGQSLTLIATANQGSEATYESGFVIDKFPISRPNLTFSTLTVSNMSPEDSSIYLCSVDRTMNTEAFFGQGTRLTVV.

The chain carries TRBV5-6 and TRBJ2-1; TRBD2 aligns across 9 bases. Germline CDR1 is SGHDT and CDR2 is YYEEEE. The V and J ends lost 6 bases and 4 bases, in that order; junction bases with no gene match: 8. The CDR3 contains 15 residues. CDR3 DNA: TGTGCCAGCACCATGGAGGCGGGAGGGTACAATGAGCAGTTCTTC. This codes for CASTMEAGGYNEQFF.

The rearrangement uses TRBV7-2 and TRBJ2-1, with D hard to call. Germline V gene sequence: CDR1 SGHTA, CDR2 FQGNSA. The CDR3 loop spans 13 amino acids. V shed 2 bases and J shed 10 bases, with 12 bases lying between them. The CDR3 here is CASSLYTRGEQFF. The CDR3, as DNA: TGTGCCAGCAGCTTATATACCCGCGGAGAGCAGTTCTTC.

For the CDR3, the DNA is TGTGCCAGCAGTTTTGGAGTGAATAGCAATCAGCCCCAGCATTTT. Translation: CASSFGVNSNQPQHF. V usage is TRBV27 and J usage is TRBJ1-5; no clear D. Germline V gene sequence: CDR1 MNHEY, CDR2 SMNVEV (reference sequence). Trimming took 3 bases from V and 0 from J, leaving 9 bases between them. The CDR3 runs to 15 residues.

J is TRBJ2-1 and V is TRBV18, with 13 bases fitting TRBD2. This CDR3 spans 15 amino acids. V lost 6 bases, J lost 6 bases, and 5 bases stayed unmatched. The germline gives CDR1 KGHSH, CDR2 LQKENI. CDR3 sequence: CASSTSGGEPNEQFF. CDR3 nucleotides: TGTGCCAGCTCTACTAGCGGGGGGGAACCCAATGAGCAGTTCTTC.

V gene TRBV5-1 combines with J gene TRBJ2-1, with a weak D call TRBD2 (6 bases). V was clipped by 4 bases and J by 0 bases, with 23 bases between them. In germline, CDR1 is SGHRS, CDR2 YFSETQ. There are 19 residues in the CDR3. In DNA form, the CDR3 reads TGCGCCAGCAGCCTGACGCCTCCCCGGGGGACCTTCTCCTACAATGAGCAGTTCTTC. It yields the protein CASSLTPPRGTFSYNEQFF.

The genes are TRBV18 and TRBJ2-1, with 8 bases fitting TRBD2. This CDR3 is 14 amino acids long. CDR1 and CDR2 from the germline V gene are KGHSH and LQKENI. V shed 3 bases, J shed 4 bases, and the junction held 2 bases outside the gene matches. In DNA form, the CDR3 reads TGTGCCAGCTCACCCCAGCGGGGGTACAATGAGCAGTTCTTC. It specifies CASSPQRGYNEQFF.